This T cell receptor (beta chain) was captured by sequencing in a study of blood T cell repertoires in COVID-19. The overall study: T cells, B-cell-depleted T cells, or PBMCs supplied cDNA or gDNA.

Here immunoSEQ multiplex PCR was the method, and the copy in TCRdb shows in-frame clones only, minus some. The sample holds a few hundred thousand clones, roughly 89% seen once. Trimming left V 0 bases short and J 1 base short, with 6 bases between. Germline V gene lookup returns CDR1 WSHSY and CDR2 SAAADI. The CDR3 is 14 amino acids. This TCR derives from a man aged 18 to 30 with COVID-19, enrolled during active disease. The genes are TRBV10-2 and TRBJ1-1; D is unclear. The specimen sequenced was peripheral blood. The CDR3 nucleotides are TGCGCCAGCAGTGAGTCTAACGGGAACACTGAAGCTTTCTTT. It yields the protein CASSESNGNTEAFF.